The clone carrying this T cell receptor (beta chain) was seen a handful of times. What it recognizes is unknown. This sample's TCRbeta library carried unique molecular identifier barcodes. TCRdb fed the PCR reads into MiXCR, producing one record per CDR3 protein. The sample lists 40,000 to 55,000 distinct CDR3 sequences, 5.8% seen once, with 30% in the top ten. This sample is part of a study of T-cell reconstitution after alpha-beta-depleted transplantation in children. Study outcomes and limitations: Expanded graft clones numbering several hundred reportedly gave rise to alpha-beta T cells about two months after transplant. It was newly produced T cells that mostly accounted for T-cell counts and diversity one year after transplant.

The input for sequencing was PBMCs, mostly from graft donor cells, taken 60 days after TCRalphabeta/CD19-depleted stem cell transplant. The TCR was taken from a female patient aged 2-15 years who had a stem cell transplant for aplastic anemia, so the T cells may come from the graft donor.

The CDR3 reads CASSLEGVRGGGAFF. In DNA, the CDR3 is TGTGCCAGCAGCTTAGAAGGGGTCAGGGGCGGTGGAGCTTTCTTT. The V gene is TRBV7-9, the J gene TRBJ1-1; a weak D match, TRBD1 (6 bases). Trimming shortened V by 1 base and J by 10 bases, and 19 bases separated the two germline ends. The CDR3 extends over 15 amino acids. Germline V CDR1 and CDR2: SEHNR, FQNEAQ (reference sequence).